These 17 T cell receptor beta chains were all obtained from the same sample, sequenced in a study of cytomegalovirus exposure and HLA in healthy donors (dated by TCRdb to about 2017). Library creation used the immunoSEQ multiplex PCR assay. The multiplex PCR relied on a mix of 60 forward primers for TCR Vbeta segments and 13 reverse primers for TCR Jbeta segments. TCRdb took this table from immuneACCESS and kept in-frame rearrangements with V and J called. Such tables lack part of the clones; where checked against another copy, unresolved V genes explain under half of the gap, and the rest is unexplained. In this sample's table one finds 60,000 to 100,000 clones. About 4.6% of the sample comes from the top ten. Sequencing input: PBMCs. All receptors come from a man younger than 45 in good health and CMV-seronegative.

The chain carries TRBV4-2 and TRBJ1-1; D gene ambiguous. Germline lookup yields CDR1 LGHNA and CDR2 YNFKEQ. CDR3 length equals 17 residues. The V end lost 0 bases, the J end lost 5 bases, and 19 bases lay between the germline ends. The DNA of the CDR3 is TGTGCCAGCAGCCAAGAATTGGCGACGCGGAGCGGGACTGAAGCTTTCTTT. Its protein is CASSQELATRSGTEAFF.

The CDR3, as DNA: TGTGCCAGCAGCCCGGGAGGGACATTACAGGACATTCAGTACTTC. This codes for CASSPGGTLQDIQYF. The gene calls are TRBV14 and TRBJ2-4; 8 bases fit TRBD2. CDR1 is SGHDN and CDR2 is FVKESK in the germline V gene. V shed 4 bases and J 8 bases; nucleotides not matched to a gene: 10. This CDR3 is 15 amino acids long. Full variable domain (remainder filled in from reference TRBV14 and TRBJ2-4): EAGVTQFPSHSVIEKGQTVTLRCDPISGHDNLYWYRRVMGKEIKFLLHFVKESKQDESGMPNNRFLAERTGGTYSTLKVQPAELEDSGVYFCASSPGGTLQDIQYFGAGTRLSVL.

This sequence joins TRBV6-6 and TRBJ1-1; D gene ambiguous. Germline assignment: CDR1 MNHNY and CDR2 SVGAGI (reference sequence). With 0 bases removed from V and 7 bases from J, the gap between germline ends came to 12 bases. The CDR3 sequence is 14 residues long. The CDR3 loop is CASSYSIEQHEAFF. DNA of the CDR3: TGTGCCAGCAGTTACTCGATAGAACAGCATGAAGCTTTCTTT.

The J gene is TRBJ1-1, the V gene TRBV5-4, with D hard to call. The CDR3 runs to 13 residues. Germline V gives CDR1 SGHNT, CDR2 YYREEE (reference sequence). V shed 0 bases and J shed 1 base, with 4 bases lying between them. The CDR3 is CASSLARNTEAFF. The CDR3 DNA follows: TGTGCCAGCAGCTTGGCCAGGAACACTGAAGCTTTCTTT.

The chain combines TRBV18 with TRBJ2-7; 7 bases match TRBD2. The V gene end was trimmed by 2 bases and the J gene end by 3 bases; junction bases not matched to a gene: 7. Germline V lookup: CDR1 KGHSH, CDR2 LQKENI. This CDR3 has 15 residues. CDR3 amino acids: CASSPYAGEGYEQYF. DNA of the CDR3: TGTGCCAGCTCACCATACGCGGGAGAGGGCTACGAGCAGTACTTC.

CDR3 amino acids: CASKTGGEGNQPQHF. The CDR3 region has the DNA TGTGCCAGCAAGACCGGGGGGGAGGGCAATCAGCCCCAGCATTTT. V gene TRBV6-6 combines with J gene TRBJ1-5, with D maybe TRBD1 (5 bases). CDR1 and CDR2 from the germline V gene are MNHNY and SVGAGI (reference sequence). The CDR3 is 15 residues long. Trimming stripped 7 bases from V and 2 bases from J, with 15 bases between.

The chain employs TRBV11-3 and TRBJ2-7; 10 bases are shared with TRBD1. CDR3 length equals 15 residues. From germline, CDR1 is SGHNT and CDR2 YENEEA. The J segment lost 5 bases and the V segment lost 0 bases, leaving 4 bases of the junction unmatched. The CDR3 sequence: CASSLDGTGEHEQYF. DNA of the CDR3: TGTGCCAGCAGCTTAGACGGGACAGGGGAACACGAGCAGTACTTC.

V gene TRBV6-1 combines with J gene TRBJ2-7; 14 bases are a match to TRBD2. The CDR3 has 14 amino acids. Germline trimming cut 3 bases from V and 5 bases from J; bases unmatched to any gene: 0. CDR1 is MNHNS, CDR2 SASEGT, per germline. CDR3 region: CASSEGLAGDEQYF. The CDR3 nucleotides read TGTGCCAGCAGTGAGGGACTAGCGGGAGACGAGCAGTACTTC.

This rearrangement joins TRBV7-7 to TRBJ2-1; D gene ambiguous. With 5 bases removed from V and 5 bases from J, the gap between germline ends came to 10 bases. Germline V gene sequence: CDR1 SSHAT, CDR2 FNYEAQ (reference sequence). CDR3 length equals 13 residues. In nucleotides, the CDR3 is TGTGCCAGCAGCCCAGACTGGGACAATGAGCAGTTCTTC. It yields the protein CASSPDWDNEQFF.

The rearrangement links TRBV6-4 to TRBJ2-1, with TRBD2 matching over 13 bases. CDR3 size: 16 residues. Unmatched junction bases numbered 3, after V lost 3 bases and J lost 4 bases. Per the germline V gene, CDR1 is MRHNA and CDR2 is SNTAGT. The CDR3 region is CASSEGLAGLYNEQFF. The CDR3 DNA reads TGTGCCAGCAGTGAGGGACTAGCGGGGCTATACAATGAGCAGTTCTTC.

The chain has TRBV11-2 and TRBJ2-2, with D maybe TRBD2 (6 bases). The CDR3 extends over 16 amino acids. Germline CDR1 is SGHAT and CDR2 is FQNNGV. The V end lost 6 bases, the J end lost 0 bases, and 14 bases lay between the germline ends. In nucleotides, the CDR3 is TGTGCCAGCAGTTCTCTCCGGGGGACGAACACCGGGGAGCTGTTTTTT. Translated: CASSSLRGTNTGELFF. Complete variable domain (other parts from reference TRBV11-2 and TRBJ2-2): EAGVAQSPRYKIIEKRQSVAFWCNPISGHATLYWYQQILGQGPKLLIQFQNNGVVDDSQLPKDRFSAERLKGVDSTLKIQPAKLEDSAVYLCASSSLRGTNTGELFFGEGSRLTVL.

V gene TRBV9 combines with J gene TRBJ2-7; 8 nucleotides align to TRBD2. V lost 0 bases and J lost 6; bases outside the gene matches: 5. The CDR3 sequence is 14 residues long. The germline V gene has CDR1 SGDLS and CDR2 YYNGEE. CDR3 DNA sequence: TGTGCCAGCAGCGTAGATGGAGGGACTAGCGAGCAGTACTTC. This sequence encodes CASSVDGGTSEQYF.

The rearrangement joins TRBV7-9 to TRBJ1-1; D uncertain. There are 12 residues in the CDR3. Germline CDR1 reads SEHNR; CDR2 reads FQNEAQ (reference sequence). V shed 5 bases and J shed 1 base, with 5 bases lying between them. The CDR3 loop reads CASSNRNTEAFF. Written as DNA, the CDR3 is TGTGCCAGCAGCAACAGGAACACTGAAGCTTTCTTT.

The chain links TRBV5-4 to TRBJ2-7; weak D call: TRBD1 (7 bases). Germline V gene data show CDR1 as SGHNT and CDR2 as YYREEE (reference sequence). Deletions cut 4 bases from V and 7 bases from J, with 21 bases between. The CDR3 is 15 amino acids. In DNA form, the CDR3 reads TGTGCCAGCAGCCGGAGGGGGCAGGGCCCTAGAGAGCAGTACTTC. Translating gives CASSRRGQGPREQYF.

The chain recombines TRBV13 with TRBJ2-5; maybe TRBD2 (5 bases). This CDR3 has 13 amino acids. Germline values: CDR1 PRHDT, CDR2 FYEKMQ (reference sequence). The V end was cut by 5 bases, the J end by 3 bases, with 10 bases between. CDR3 sequence reads: CASSEGEKETQYF. CDR3 in DNA: TGTGCCAGCAGCGAGGGAGAGAAAGAGACCCAGTACTTC.

J is TRBJ2-2 and V is TRBV11-3; 7 nucleotides align to TRBD2. Germline CDR1 is SGHNT and CDR2 is YENEEA. Trimming took 4 bases from V and 5 from J; bases not matched to a gene: 10. There are 16 residues in the CDR3. Written as DNA, the CDR3 is TGTGCCAGCAGCTCTGGGGGGGGAAAACGGACCGGGGAGCTGTTTTTT. Amino acids: CASSSGGGKRTGELFF.

The V call is TRBV6-5, the J call TRBJ1-2; D not resolved. The CDR3 sequence is 13 residues long. The germline V gene has CDR1 MNHEY and CDR2 SVGAGI. The V end lost 0 bases, the J end lost 7 bases, and 9 bases lay between the germline ends. CDR3 in amino acids: CASSYSSVSGYTF. For the CDR3, the DNA is TGTGCCAGCAGTTACTCGAGTGTTAGTGGCTACACCTTC.